The following is a T cell receptor (beta chain) sequence with its context. The record originates from a study of T cell repertoires in cytomegalovirus infection. MiXCR, applied by TCRdb to the reads, yields one record per CDR3 protein. The data show more than 400,000 distinct CDR3 sequences, around a quarter seen once. Germline V lookup: CDR1 SNHLY, CDR2 FYNNEI. The CDR3 has 15 residues. V lost 7 bases to trimming and J lost 4 bases; unmatched junction nucleotides: 10. The specimen sequenced was PBMCs. The chain links TRBV2 to TRBJ2-1; 7 positions agree with TRBD1. The receptor's source is a human donor in good health (CMV status not recorded). Some clones in this sample may be carry-over from other donors' samples. CDR3: CASIPGQIRYNEQFF. Here the CDR3 DNA reads TGTGCCAGCATTCCGGGACAGATACGTTACAATGAGCAGTTCTTC. Full variable domain (rest looked up from reference TRBV2 and TRBJ2-1): EPEVTQTPSHQVTQMGQEVILRCVPISNHLYFYWYRQILGQKVEFLVSFYNNEISEKSEIFDDQFSVERPDGSNFTLKIRSTKLEDSAMYFCASIPGQIRYNEQFFGPGTRLTVL.